Listed below are T cell receptor beta chains from one sample, sequenced in a study of blood T cell repertoires in COVID-19. Here immunoSEQ multiplex PCR was the method, and the copy in TCRdb shows in-frame clones only, minus some. This table holds just under 75,000 clones, over 70% found once. The specimen was peripheral blood. Receptor source: a man older than 75 with active or convalescent COVID-19. CDR3s include the opening cysteine and the closing phenylalanine or tryptophan. D genes are given only for firm matches. Not every row has a clone size; where given, it reads once, few, many or a size class.

D	size	V	J	DNA	CDR3
TRBD1	NA	TRBV27	TRBJ1-4	TGTGCCAGCAGCCGTACAGGGGGCCCAACTAATGAAAAACTGTTTTTT	CASSRTGGPTNEKLFF
NA	NA	TRBV5-4	TRBJ1-6	TGTGCCAGCAGCCTTTTCCAGGCCCGAAATTCACCCCTCCACTTT	CASSLFQARNSPLHF
TRBD1	few	TRBV2	TRBJ1-5	TGTGCCAGCAGTGTTACAGGGGGCACAGGCAATCAGCCCCAGCATTTT	CASSVTGGTGNQPQHF
TRBD1	NA	TRBV12-5	TRBJ1-1	TGTGCTAGTGGTTTGGAACAGGGGTTCGGCACTGAAGCTTTCTTT	CASGLEQGFGTEAFF
NA	once	TRBV4-3	TRBJ1-2	TGCGCCAGCAGCCAAGACAGGAACTATGGCTACACCTTC	CASSQDRNYGYTF
NA	NA	TRBV5-1	TRBJ1-3	TGCGCCAGCAGCTTACAGACAGGAACCTCTGGAAACACCATATATTTT	CASSLQTGTSGNTIYF
TRBD1	NA	TRBV6-5	TRBJ1-6	TGTGCCAGCAGTTACCGTGACAGGGGGCGGGATTCACCCCTCCACTTT	CASSYRDRGRDSPLHF
NA	NA	TRBV7-9	TRBJ1-2	TGTGCCAGCAGCTTAAAGGCTAAGGGGTATGGCTACACCTTC	CASSLKAKGYGYTF
TRBD2	NA	TRBV5-4	TRBJ2-1	TGTGCCAGCAGCTACGAGCGGGGTACTTCCTACAATGAGCAGTTCTTC	CASSYERGTSYNEQFF
TRBD1	NA	TRBV28	TRBJ2-1	TGTGCCAGCAGTCCGGGACAGGGTCGTGAGCAGTTCTTC	CASSPGQGREQFF
TRBD1	NA	TRBV7-2	TRBJ1-3	TGTGCCAGCAGCTTAGGATTAGGCGGACAGGGGGCGGGAAACACCATATATTTT	CASSLGLGGQGAGNTIYF
TRBD2	once	TRBV4-1	TRBJ2-5	TGCGCCAGCAGCTCAGAAGGGACTAGCGGGAAGCAGACCCAGTACTTC	CASSSEGTSGKQTQYF
NA	NA	TRBV10-2	TRBJ2-3	TGCGCCAGTGAGACTACAGGGACCACAGATACGCAGTATTTT	CASETTGTTDTQYF
TRBD1	NA	TRBV6-5	TRBJ2-7	TGTGCCAGCAGTTACTCGCGTCAGGGGGCTTACGAGCAGTACTTC	CASSYSRQGAYEQYF
TRBD2	NA	TRBV29-1	TRBJ2-5	TGCAGCGTTAAACTAGCGGGAGTACAAGAGACCCAGTACTTC	CSVKLAGVQETQYF
TRBD2	NA	TRBV11-2	TRBJ2-1	TGTGCCAGCAGCCTCCAGACTAGCGGATCCTACAATGAGCAGTTCTTC	CASSLQTSGSYNEQFF
NA	NA	TRBV5-1	TRBJ1-5	TGCGCCAGCAGCACGACCGGACAGTCCAATCAGCCCCAGCATTTT	CASSTTGQSNQPQHF
TRBD1	NA	TRBV9	TRBJ1-4	TGTGCCAGCAGCGCTTCGACAGGGAATAATGAAAAACTGTTTTTT	CASSASTGNNEKLFF
TRBD1	NA	TRBV28	TRBJ2-1	TGTGCCAGCAGACACCAGGGGGAGTACGGTGAGCAGTTCTTC	CASRHQGEYGEQFF
TRBD2	NA	TRBV9	TRBJ2-3	TGTGCCAGCAGCGTAGGGGAGGGAAGAGGGGGCACAGATACGCAGTATTTT	CASSVGEGRGGTDTQYF
TRBD2	NA	TRBV9	TRBJ2-7	TGTGCCAGCAGCGTAGGGGGAGAGCGGGAGGTCTACGAGCAGTACTTC	CASSVGGEREVYEQYF
NA	NA	TRBV14	TRBJ2-5	TGTGCCAGCAGCCAATTCCTTCTGGGGGCAGGGGAGACCCAGTACTTC	CASSQFLLGAGETQYF
NA	NA	TRBV7-2	TRBJ2-5	TGTGCCAGCAGCTTAGGAGGGGGAGAGACCCAGTACTTC	CASSLGGGETQYF
NA	NA	TRBV28	TRBJ2-7	TGTGCCAGCAGTTTAGGGGGCAGAACCTACGAGCAGTACTTC	CASSLGGRTYEQYF
NA	NA	TRBV19	TRBJ1-6	TGTGCCAGTAGTATGCAACAGGGATCACCCCTCCACTTT	CASSMQQGSPLHF
NA	few	TRBV6-2/TRBV6-3	TRBJ2-1	TGTGCCAGCAGCACATACAATGAGCAGTTCTTC	CASSTYNEQFF
TRBD1	NA	TRBV11-2	TRBJ2-3	TGTGCCAGCAGCCCCCGAACAGGGGGTAGAGATACGCAGTATTTT	CASSPRTGGRDTQYF
NA	NA	TRBV9	TRBJ2-1	TGTGCCAGCAGCCTGTCGGGGGGCGCTTTTAATGAGCAGTTCTTC	CASSLSGGAFNEQFF
TRBD2	NA	TRBV10-1	TRBJ2-7	TGCGCCAGCAGTGAGTCATACGGGACTAGCGGGAGCGAGCAGTACTTC	CASSESYGTSGSEQYF
TRBD1	NA	TRBV5-6	TRBJ2-7	TGTGCCAGCAGCTCATGGACAGGGGAATACGAGCAGTACTTC	CASSSWTGEYEQYF
TRBD2	NA	TRBV7-6	TRBJ2-1	TGTGCCAGCAGCTTCAGCCCGGGACTAGGTCTTGACAATGAGCAGTTCTTC	CASSFSPGLGLDNEQFF
TRBD1	once	TRBV2	TRBJ2-1	TGTGCCAGCGGGACAGGGTACAATGAGCAGTTCTTC	CASGTGYNEQFF
NA	NA	TRBV5-6	TRBJ2-5	TGTGCCAGCAGCTTTCCCAGGTACCAAGAGACCCAGTACTTC	CASSFPRYQETQYF
NA	NA	TRBV5-8	TRBJ1-5	TGTGCCAGCAGCTTGGTGGGGGGGCCGGGCAATCAGCCCCAGCATTTT	CASSLVGGPGNQPQHF
TRBD1	NA	TRBV28	TRBJ2-2	TGTGCCAACCTTAGGCCGGACAGGGACAACACCGGGGAGCTGTTTTTT	CANLRPDRDNTGELFF